This TCR beta chain was recovered during a study of vaccination and CD4 T cells after COVID-19. Cultured CD4+ T cells had their DNA profiled by the Oncomine TCR Beta short-read assay. TCRdb used MiXCR to reprocess the PCR reads, holding one entry per CDR3 protein. The table includes roughly 12,000 distinct CDR3 sequences, 74% detected once. On this clonotype itself: Its antigen is still unknown.

The CDR3 is 14 residues long. The germline CDR1 and CDR2 sequences are DFQATT and SNEGSKA (reference sequence). Trimming pared 6 bases from V and 6 bases from J, leaving 19 bases between. Treatment defined: approximately 11-day PBMC culture with coronavirus spike peptide pools or control peptides (ViraFEST assay). The sequence derives from a human donor who received a COVID-19 vaccine. The sequenced sample was CD4+ T cells from blood, cultured in vitro, obtained after SARS-CoV-2 vaccination. The chain links TRBV20-1 to TRBJ2-3; D could derive from TRBD1 or TRBD2 (7 bases each). In nucleotides, the CDR3 is TGCAGTGCCACCATGACAGGGAGGGAGGATACGCAGTATTTT. Its protein product is CSATMTGREDTQYF.